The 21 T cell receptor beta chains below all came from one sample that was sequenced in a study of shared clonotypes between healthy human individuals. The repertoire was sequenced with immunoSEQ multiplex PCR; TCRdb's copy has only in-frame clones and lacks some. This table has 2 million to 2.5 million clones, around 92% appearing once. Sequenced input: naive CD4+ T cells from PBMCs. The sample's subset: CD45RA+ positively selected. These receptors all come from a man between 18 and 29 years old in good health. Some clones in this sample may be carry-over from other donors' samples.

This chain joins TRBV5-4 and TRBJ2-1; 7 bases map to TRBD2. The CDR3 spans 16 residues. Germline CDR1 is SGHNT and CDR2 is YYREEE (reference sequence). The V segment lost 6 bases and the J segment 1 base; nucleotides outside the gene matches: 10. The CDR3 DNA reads TGTGCCAGCACCTCCGACCGGGGGGTGTCCTACAATGAGCAGTTCTTC. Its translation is CASTSDRGVSYNEQFF. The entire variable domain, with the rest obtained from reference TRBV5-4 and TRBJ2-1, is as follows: ETGVTQSPTHLIKTRGQQVTLRCSSQSGHNTVSWYQQALGQGPQFIFQYYREEENGRGNFPPRFSGLQFPNYSSELNVNALELDDSALYLCASTSDRGVSYNEQFFGPGTRLTVL.

DNA for the CDR3: TGTGCCAGCAGCCTAACCGGACTAGCGGGAGATAATAATGAGCAGTTCTTC. The encoded protein is CASSLTGLAGDNNEQFF. The chain recombines TRBV28 with TRBJ2-1; 13 nucleotides align to TRBD2. V shed 6 bases and J 7 bases; nucleotides not matched to a gene: 12. Germline loops: CDR1 MDHEN, CDR2 SYDVKM. The CDR3 is made up of 17 amino acids.

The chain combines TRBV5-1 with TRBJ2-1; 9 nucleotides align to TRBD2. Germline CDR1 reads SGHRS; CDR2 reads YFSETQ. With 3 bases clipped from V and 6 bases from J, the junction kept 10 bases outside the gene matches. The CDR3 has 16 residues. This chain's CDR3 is CASSWAASSGTNEQFF. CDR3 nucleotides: TGCGCCAGCAGCTGGGCCGCTTCTAGCGGGACCAATGAGCAGTTCTTC. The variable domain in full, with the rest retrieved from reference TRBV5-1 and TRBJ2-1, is KAGVTQTPRYLIKTRGQQVTLSCSPISGHRSVSWYQQTPGQGLQFLFEYFSETQRNKGNFPGRFSGRQFSNSRSEMNVSTLELGDSALYLCASSWAASSGTNEQFFGPGTRLTVL.

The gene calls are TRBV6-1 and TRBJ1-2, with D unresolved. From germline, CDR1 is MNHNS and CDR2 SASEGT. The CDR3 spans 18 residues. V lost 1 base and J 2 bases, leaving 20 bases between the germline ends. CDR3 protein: CASSEEWSGFTANYGYTF. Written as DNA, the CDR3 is TGTGCCAGCAGTGAAGAATGGAGTGGTTTTACAGCCAACTATGGCTACACCTTC.

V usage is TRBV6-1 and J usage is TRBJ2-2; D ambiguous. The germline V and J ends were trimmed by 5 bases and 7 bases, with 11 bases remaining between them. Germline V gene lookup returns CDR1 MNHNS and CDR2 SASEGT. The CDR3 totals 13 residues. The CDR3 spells CASSRPYNGELFF. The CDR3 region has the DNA TGTGCCAGCAGTCGACCATATAACGGGGAGCTGTTTTTT.

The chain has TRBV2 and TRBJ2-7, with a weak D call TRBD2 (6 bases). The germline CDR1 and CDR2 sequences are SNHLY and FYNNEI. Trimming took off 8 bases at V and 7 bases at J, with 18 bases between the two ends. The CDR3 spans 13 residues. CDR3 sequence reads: CASWGGTPSEQYF. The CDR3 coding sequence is TGTGCCAGCTGGGGCGGGACCCCTTCGGAGCAGTACTTC.

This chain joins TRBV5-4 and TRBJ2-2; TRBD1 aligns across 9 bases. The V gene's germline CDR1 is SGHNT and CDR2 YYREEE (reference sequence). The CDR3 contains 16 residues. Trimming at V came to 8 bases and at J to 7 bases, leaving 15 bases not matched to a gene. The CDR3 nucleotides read TGTGCCAGTTGTACAGGGGGCGGCGGGTGGAGCGGGGAGCTGTTTTTT. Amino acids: CASCTGGGGWSGELFF.

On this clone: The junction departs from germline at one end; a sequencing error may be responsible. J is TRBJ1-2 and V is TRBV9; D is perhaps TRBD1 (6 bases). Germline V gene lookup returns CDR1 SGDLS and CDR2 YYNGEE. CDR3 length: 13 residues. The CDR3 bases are TGTGCCAGCAGCGACAGGGCTAATTATGGCTACACCTTC. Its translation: CASSDRANYGYTF.

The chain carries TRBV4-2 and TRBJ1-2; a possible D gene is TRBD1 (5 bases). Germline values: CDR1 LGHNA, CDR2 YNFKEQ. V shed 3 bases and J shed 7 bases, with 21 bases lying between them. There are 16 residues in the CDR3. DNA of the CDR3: TGTGCCAGCAGCCAGTTTGTGACCCCACAGGTGTTTGGCTACACCTTC. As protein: CASSQFVTPQVFGYTF.

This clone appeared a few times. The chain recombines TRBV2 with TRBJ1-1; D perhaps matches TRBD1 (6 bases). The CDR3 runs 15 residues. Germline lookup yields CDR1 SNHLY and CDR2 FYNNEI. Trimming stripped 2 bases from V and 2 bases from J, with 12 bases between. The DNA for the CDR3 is TGTGCCAGCAGTGAAACAGGGAAGGCTAACACTGAAGCTTTCTTT. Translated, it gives CASSETGKANTEAFF.

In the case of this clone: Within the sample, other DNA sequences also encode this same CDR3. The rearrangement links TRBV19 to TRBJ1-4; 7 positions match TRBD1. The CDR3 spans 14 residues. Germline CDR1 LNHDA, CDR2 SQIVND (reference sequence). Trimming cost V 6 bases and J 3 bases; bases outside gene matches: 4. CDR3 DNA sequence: TGTGCCAGTAGAGACAGGGTCCCTAATGAAAAACTGTTTTTT. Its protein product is CASRDRVPNEKLFF.

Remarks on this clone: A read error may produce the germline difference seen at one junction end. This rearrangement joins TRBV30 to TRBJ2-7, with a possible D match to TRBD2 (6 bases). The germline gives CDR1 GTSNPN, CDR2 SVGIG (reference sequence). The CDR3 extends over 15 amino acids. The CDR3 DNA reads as TGTGCCGGGAGGTCTACCGGGCGAGCCTCCTACGAGCAGTACTTC. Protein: CAGRSTGRASYEQYF.

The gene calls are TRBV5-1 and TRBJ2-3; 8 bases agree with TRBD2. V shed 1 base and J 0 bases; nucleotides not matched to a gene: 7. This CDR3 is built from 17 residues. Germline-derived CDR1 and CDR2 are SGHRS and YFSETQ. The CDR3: CASSLLAGGLSTDTQYF. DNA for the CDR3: TGCGCCAGCAGCTTGCTCGCGGGAGGCCTTAGCACAGATACGCAGTATTTT.

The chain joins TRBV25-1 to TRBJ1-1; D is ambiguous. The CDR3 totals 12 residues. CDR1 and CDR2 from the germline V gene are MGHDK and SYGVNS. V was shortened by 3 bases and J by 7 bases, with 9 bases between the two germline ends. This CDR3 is CASSEAHSEAFF. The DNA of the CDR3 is TGTGCCAGCAGTGAGGCACACAGTGAAGCTTTCTTT.

In DNA form, the CDR3 reads TGCGCCAGCAGCTTTAATTGGGGGGAGGACACTGAAGCTTTCTTT. It is translated as CASSFNWGEDTEAFF. The gene calls are TRBV5-1 and TRBJ1-1, with a possible D match to TRBD1 (5 bases). Germline V lookup: CDR1 SGHRS, CDR2 YFSETQ. With 2 bases removed from V and 3 bases from J, the gap between germline ends came to 14 bases. The CDR3 is 15 amino acids.

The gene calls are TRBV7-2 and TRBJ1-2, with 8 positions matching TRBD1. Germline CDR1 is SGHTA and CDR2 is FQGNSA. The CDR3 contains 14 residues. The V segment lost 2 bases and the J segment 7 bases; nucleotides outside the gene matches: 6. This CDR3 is CASSLLGQVGGYTF. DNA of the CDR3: TGTGCCAGCAGCTTATTGGGACAGGTTGGTGGCTACACCTTC.

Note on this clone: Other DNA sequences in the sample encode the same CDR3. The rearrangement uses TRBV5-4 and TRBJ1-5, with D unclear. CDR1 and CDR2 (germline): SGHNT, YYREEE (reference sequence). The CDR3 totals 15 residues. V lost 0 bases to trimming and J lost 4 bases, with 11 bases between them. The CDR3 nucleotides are TGTGCCAGCAGCTTGGCCCCGGGAGGGAATCAGCCCCAGCATTTT. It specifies CASSLAPGGNQPQHF.

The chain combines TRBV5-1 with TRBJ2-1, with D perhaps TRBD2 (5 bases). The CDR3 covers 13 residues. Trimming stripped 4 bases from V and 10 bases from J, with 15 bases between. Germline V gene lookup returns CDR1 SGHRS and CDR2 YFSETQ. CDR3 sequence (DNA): TGCGCCAGCAGCCCGACGGGAAGCGGAGAGCAGTTCTTC. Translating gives CASSPTGSGEQFF.

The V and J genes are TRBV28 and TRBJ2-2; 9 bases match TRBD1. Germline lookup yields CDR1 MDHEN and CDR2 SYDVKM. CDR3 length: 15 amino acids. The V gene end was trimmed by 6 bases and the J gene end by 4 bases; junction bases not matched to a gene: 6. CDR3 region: CASSTGGKGTGELFF. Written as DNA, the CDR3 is TGTGCCAGCAGCACAGGGGGCAAGGGCACCGGGGAGCTGTTTTTT.

The CDR3 is CAWSHGGKDSPLHF. CDR3 nucleotide sequence: TGTGCCTGGAGTCACGGGGGCAAGGATTCACCCCTCCACTTT. The chain employs TRBV30 and TRBJ1-6, with D perhaps matching TRBD1 (6 bases). Looked up from germline, CDR1 is GTSNPN and CDR2 is SVGIG (reference sequence). This CDR3 has 14 residues. V was pared by 2 bases and J by 8 bases, with 13 bases between.

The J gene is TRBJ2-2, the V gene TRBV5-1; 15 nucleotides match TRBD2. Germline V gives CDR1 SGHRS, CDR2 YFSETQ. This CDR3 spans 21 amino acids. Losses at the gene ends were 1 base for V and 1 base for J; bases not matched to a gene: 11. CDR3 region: CASSLRPLGLAGGRNTGELFF. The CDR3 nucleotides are TGCGCCAGCAGCTTGAGGCCCTTAGGACTAGCGGGAGGGAGGAACACCGGGGAGCTGTTTTTT.